The 5 T cell receptor beta chains below were found in one sample sequenced in a study of blood T cell repertoires in COVID-19 (dated by TCRdb to 2018 to 2021). The library was generated by the immunoSEQ multiplex PCR assay. TCRdb provides this immuneACCESS table in a form limited to in-frame rearrangements. Some clones are lacking; in checked studies, under half of them reflect an unresolved V gene, and why the rest are absent is not known. The sample table lists about 200,000 clones, 88% of them with a count of one. Of the sample, roughly 5.5% falls within the top ten clones. The sample taken for sequencing was peripheral blood. The receptors were gathered from a man aged 35-49 years with active or convalescent COVID-19.

The chain couples TRBV5-6 to TRBJ2-3, with 9 bases lining up with TRBD1. J was trimmed by 2 bases and V by 3 bases; bases with no gene match: 16. This CDR3 is 19 amino acids long. CDR1 is SGHDT and CDR2 is YYEEEE in the germline V gene. The chain's CDR3 is CASSYETGGLSTHTDTQYF. The CDR3 DNA is TGTGCCAGCAGCTATGAAACAGGGGGCCTGTCTACTCACACAGATACGCAGTATTTT.

This clone appeared a few times. The genes are TRBV2 and TRBJ1-6; D remains ambiguous. Trimming pared 6 bases from V and 0 bases from J, leaving 6 bases between. Germline V gene lookup returns CDR1 SNHLY and CDR2 FYNNEI. CDR3 size: 14 residues. CDR3 residues: CASRGSSYNSPLHF. The CDR3 region has the DNA TGTGCCAGCAGGGGGAGCTCCTATAATTCACCCCTCCACTTT.

This sequence joins TRBV7-6 and TRBJ2-7; 7 nucleotides match TRBD1. The trim removed 1 base at V and 0 bases at J, leaving 6 bases unmatched. The CDR3 runs 16 residues. Per germline, CDR1 SGHVS and CDR2 FNYEAQ. The chain's CDR3 is CASSLGQGLSSYEQYF. The CDR3 DNA reads as TGTGCCAGCAGCTTAGGACAGGGCCTTTCCTCCTACGAGCAGTACTTC.

This clone came up once. The V call is TRBV5-1, the J call TRBJ2-7; TRBD2 is a possible D gene (5 bases). V lost 4 bases to trimming and J lost 0 bases, with 5 bases between them. CDR1 and CDR2 from the germline V gene are SGHRS and YFSETQ. The CDR3 consists of 12 residues. The CDR3 spells CASSRDSYEQYF. CDR3 DNA sequence: TGCGCCAGCAGCCGGGACTCCTACGAGCAGTACTTC.

This sequence joins TRBV18 and TRBJ2-7, with 9 bases aligning to TRBD1. Trimming took 4 bases from V and 5 from J; bases not matched to a gene: 3. Germline CDR1 reads KGHSH; CDR2 reads LQKENI. The CDR3 runs to 13 residues. The CDR3 coding sequence is TGTGCCAGCTCACGACAGGGGGTGGACGAGCAGTACTTC. Translation: CASSRQGVDEQYF.